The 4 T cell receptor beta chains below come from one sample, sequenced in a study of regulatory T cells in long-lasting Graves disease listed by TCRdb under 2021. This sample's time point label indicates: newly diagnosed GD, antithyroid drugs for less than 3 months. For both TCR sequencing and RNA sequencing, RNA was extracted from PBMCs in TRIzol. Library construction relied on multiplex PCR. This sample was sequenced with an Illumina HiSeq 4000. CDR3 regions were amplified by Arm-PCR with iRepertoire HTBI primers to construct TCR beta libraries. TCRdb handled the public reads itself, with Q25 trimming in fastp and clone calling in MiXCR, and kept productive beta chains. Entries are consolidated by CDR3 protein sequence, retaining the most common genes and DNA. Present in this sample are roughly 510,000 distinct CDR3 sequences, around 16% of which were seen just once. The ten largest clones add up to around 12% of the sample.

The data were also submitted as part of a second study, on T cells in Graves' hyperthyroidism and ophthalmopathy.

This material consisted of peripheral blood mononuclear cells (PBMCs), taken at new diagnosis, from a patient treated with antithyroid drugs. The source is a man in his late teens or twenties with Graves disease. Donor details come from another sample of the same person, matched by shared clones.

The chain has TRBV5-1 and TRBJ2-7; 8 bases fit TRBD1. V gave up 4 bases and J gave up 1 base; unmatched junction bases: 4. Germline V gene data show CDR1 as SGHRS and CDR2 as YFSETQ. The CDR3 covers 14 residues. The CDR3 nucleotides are TGCGCCAGCAGCAGGTACAGGGGGTCCTACGAGCAGTACTTC. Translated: CASSRYRGSYEQYF.

The CDR3 DNA follows: TGTGCCAGCAGCAATACAGGGGTCCCTTCCGGGGAGCTGTTTTTT. Residues: CASSNTGVPSGELFF. The chain has TRBV5-6 and TRBJ2-2; 7 nucleotides align to TRBD1. Germline V gene data show CDR1 as SGHDT and CDR2 as YYEEEE. The V segment lost 4 bases and the J segment 6 bases; nucleotides outside the gene matches: 9. This CDR3 has 15 residues.

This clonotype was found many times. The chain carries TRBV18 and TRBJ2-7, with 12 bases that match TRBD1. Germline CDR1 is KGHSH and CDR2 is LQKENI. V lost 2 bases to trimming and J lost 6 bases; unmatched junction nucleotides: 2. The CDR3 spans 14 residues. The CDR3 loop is CASSPGTGGGEQYF. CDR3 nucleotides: TGTGCCAGCTCACCAGGGACAGGGGGCGGCGAGCAGTACTTC.

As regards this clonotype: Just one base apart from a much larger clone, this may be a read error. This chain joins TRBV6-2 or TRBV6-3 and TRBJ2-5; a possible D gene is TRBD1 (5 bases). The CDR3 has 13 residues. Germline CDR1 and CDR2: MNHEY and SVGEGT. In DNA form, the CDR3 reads TGTGCCAGCAGTTCTGACAGAGGAGAGGCCCAGTACTTC. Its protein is CASSSDRGEAQYF.